These 32 T cell receptor beta chains share one sample of origin, sequenced in a study of blood T cell repertoires in COVID-19. This table comes from immunoSEQ multiplex PCR, and its TCRdb copy is limited to in-frame clones, with some not included. The sample lists around 140,000 clones; roughly 84% were seen once. Sequencing was performed on peripheral blood. Receptor source: a woman aged 55 to 70 with acute or convalescent COVID-19.

This clone was found once. This chain connects TRBV6-4 to TRBJ1-5, with D possibly being TRBD1 (6 bases). The CDR3 is 17 amino acids. V lost 2 bases and J lost 0, with 14 bases in between. Germline-derived CDR1 and CDR2 are MRHNA and SNTAGT. CDR3 coding DNA: TGTGCCAGCAGTGACACCGACAGGTCCTATAGCAATCAGCCCCAGCATTTT. Amino acid sequence: CASSDTDRSYSNQPQHF.

J is TRBJ2-2 and V is TRBV28, with TRBD2 as a possible D gene (6 bases). V lost 2 bases, J lost 0 bases, and 10 bases lay in between. CDR3 length: 16 residues. Germline assignment: CDR1 MDHEN and CDR2 SYDVKM. This CDR3 reads CASSLLALANTGELFF. The CDR3 region has the DNA TGTGCCAGCAGTTTACTAGCGCTCGCGAACACCGGGGAGCTGTTTTTT.

The chain carries TRBV9 and TRBJ1-4; D may be TRBD1 (6 bases). The V gene's germline CDR1 is SGDLS and CDR2 YYNGEE. V shed 2 bases and J shed 4 bases, with 15 bases lying between them. CDR3 size: 16 residues. The CDR3 DNA sequence: TGTGCCAGCAGCGTCACGCCAGGGGTTAGTAATGAAAAACTGTTTTTT. It specifies CASSVTPGVSNEKLFF. The full variable domain, in which reference TRBV9 and TRBJ1-4 provide the parts outside the CDR3, is DSGVTQTPKHLITATGQRVTLRCSPRSGDLSVYWYQQSLDQGLQFLIQYYNGEERAKGNILERFSAQQFPDLHSELNLSSLELGDSALYFCASSVTPGVSNEKLFFGSGTQLSVL.

This chain uses TRBV30 with TRBJ2-2; D perhaps matches TRBD2 (6 bases). CDR3 length equals 17 residues. The germline V and J ends were trimmed by 2 bases and 5 bases, with 21 bases remaining between them. Germline V gene sequence: CDR1 GTSNPN, CDR2 SVGIG (reference sequence). CDR3 residues: CAWSFYNLEGRTGELFF. In DNA, the CDR3 is TGTGCCTGGAGTTTTTACAATTTGGAGGGTAGGACCGGGGAGCTGTTTTTT.

The chain employs TRBV5-4 and TRBJ2-2; 7 nucleotides match TRBD1. The germline V gene has CDR1 SGHNT and CDR2 YYREEE (reference sequence). V shed 0 bases, J shed 5 bases, and the junction held 7 bases outside the gene matches. This CDR3 is 16 amino acids long. The CDR3 sequence: CASSLEGGARTGELFF. CDR3 nucleotides: TGTGCCAGCAGCTTGGAAGGGGGCGCGAGAACCGGGGAGCTGTTTTTT.

This clone has only one observation. The chain is built from TRBV5-8 and TRBJ2-1, with 7 bases aligning to TRBD2. This CDR3 has 16 residues. V trimming: 0 bases; J trimming: 9 bases; junction bases outside the gene matches: 12. Per the germline V gene, CDR1 is SGHTS and CDR2 is YDEGEE. CDR3 sequence: CASSLGWWEGRSEQFF. The CDR3 DNA sequence: TGTGCCAGCAGCTTGGGATGGTGGGAGGGCCGCAGTGAGCAGTTCTTC.

The chain combines TRBV7-6 with TRBJ2-1, with 8 bases aligning to TRBD1. V lost 5 bases to trimming and J lost 4 bases; unmatched junction nucleotides: 7. The V gene's germline CDR1 is SGHVS and CDR2 FNYEAQ. This CDR3 comprises 15 residues. CDR3 amino acids: CASSLGQGVYNEQFF. The CDR3 coding sequence is TGTGCCAGCAGCCTCGGACAGGGTGTTTACAATGAGCAGTTCTTC.

This clone came up once. This chain links TRBV18 with TRBJ1-4; 8 nucleotides match TRBD1. V was pared by 5 bases and J by 5 bases, with 10 bases of the junction left unmatched. CDR3 size: 16 residues. Germline loops: CDR1 KGHSH, CDR2 LQKENI. The CDR3 DNA reads as TGTGCCAGCTCATCAGACAGGGGAGGGCGGAATGAAAAACTGTTTTTT. Translation: CASSSDRGGRNEKLFF.

V and J are TRBV13 and TRBJ2-1, with 11 bases identical to TRBD2. CDR3 size: 15 residues. The V segment lost 5 bases and the J segment 5 bases; nucleotides outside the gene matches: 5. Germline CDR1 and CDR2: PRHDT and FYEKMQ (reference sequence). The CDR3 region is CASSPGLAENNEQFF. The CDR3 DNA sequence: TGTGCCAGCAGCCCGGGACTAGCGGAAAACAATGAGCAGTTCTTC.

V gene TRBV27 combines with J gene TRBJ2-1; 9 bases are a match to TRBD2. With V trimmed by 1 base and J by 5 bases, 3 bases remained unmatched. Germline V CDR1 and CDR2: MNHEY, SMNVEV (reference sequence). The CDR3 sequence is 15 residues long. CDR3 in DNA: TGTGCCAGCAGTTTATTGACTAGCGGAAACAATGAGCAGTTCTTC. Translated: CASSLLTSGNNEQFF.

The gene calls are TRBV28 and TRBJ1-1; D remains unclear. Trimming shortened V by 5 bases and J by 1 base, and 11 bases separated the two germline ends. Germline V gene lookup returns CDR1 MDHEN and CDR2 SYDVKM. The CDR3 has 14 residues. CDR3 nucleotide sequence: TGTGCCAGCAGTCAAGACATGCCGAACACTGAAGCTTTCTTT. Residues: CASSQDMPNTEAFF. The full variable domain, rest sourced from reference TRBV28 and TRBJ1-1, is DVKVTQSSRYLVKRTGEKVFLECVQDMDHENMFWYRQDPGLGLRLIYFSYDVKMKEKGDIPEGYSVSREKKERFSLILESASTNQTSMYLCASSQDMPNTEAFFGQGTRLTVV.

The sample holds one count of this clone. The chain couples TRBV10-3 to TRBJ1-4, with D perhaps matching TRBD1 (6 bases). Germline CDR1 reads ENHRY; CDR2 reads SYGVKD. This CDR3 has 14 residues. V was clipped by 8 bases and J by 6 bases, with 16 bases between them. CDR3 sequence reads: CAIRRGGADEKLFF. The DNA of the CDR3 is TGTGCCATCCGTCGCGGGGGCGCGGATGAAAAACTGTTTTTT.

The V gene is TRBV12-5, the J gene TRBJ2-3, with D maybe TRBD2 (5 bases). This CDR3 is built from 13 residues. Trimming removed 5 bases from V and 6 bases from J, with 12 bases in between. The germline CDR1 and CDR2 sequences are LGHNT and FRNRAP. The CDR3, as DNA: TGTGCTAGTGGTCCTGCGAGGGCCGATACGCAGTATTTT. This gives the protein CASGPARADTQYF.

Only a few counts were recorded for this clone. The J gene is TRBJ1-1, the V gene TRBV4-2; D perhaps matches TRBD1 (6 bases). The ends were cut back, 6 bases at V and 2 bases at J, with 19 bases in the middle. The CDR3 is 16 amino acids. Germline CDR1 and CDR2: LGHNA and YNFKEQ. CDR3 protein: CASSPQLQGYNTEAFF. The CDR3, as DNA: TGTGCCAGCAGTCCCCAGCTACAGGGATACAACACTGAAGCTTTCTTT.

This clone was seen just once. The chain joins TRBV6-6 to TRBJ1-1; 9 nucleotides align to TRBD1. The germline V gene encodes CDR1 MNHNY and CDR2 SVGAGI (reference sequence). The CDR3 contains 14 residues. V trimming: 5 bases; J trimming: 5 bases; junction bases outside the gene matches: 6. This chain's CDR3 is CASSPGQGTTEAFF. The CDR3 coding sequence is TGTGCCAGCAGTCCGGGACAGGGAACAACTGAAGCTTTCTTT.

The J gene is TRBJ2-1, the V gene TRBV11-2; 13 nucleotides match TRBD2. This CDR3 region has 19 residues. V was clipped by 3 bases and J by 7 bases; unmatched bases: 15. Germline CDR1 is SGHAT and CDR2 is FQNNGV. As DNA, the CDR3 is TGTGCCAGCAGCTTCAGGGGACTAGCGGGAAGAGAGAGGTATAATGAGCAGTTCTTC. Its translation: CASSFRGLAGRERYNEQFF.

The chain's CDR3 is CSVEFLGTSGETQYF. CDR3 coding DNA: TGCAGCGTTGAGTTTCTGGGGACTAGCGGAGAGACCCAGTACTTC. This chain links TRBV29-1 with TRBJ2-5; 11 positions agree with TRBD2. CDR3 length equals 15 residues. CDR1 and CDR2 from the germline V gene are SQVTM and ANQGSEA. V lost 3 bases, J lost 4 bases, and 7 bases stayed unmatched. Full variable domain (outside the CDR3, taken from reference TRBV29-1 and TRBJ2-5): SAVISQKPSRDICQRGTSLTIQCQVDSQVTMMFWYRQQPGQSLTLIATANQGSEATYESGFVIDKFPISRPNLTFSTLTVSNMSPEDSSIYLCSVEFLGTSGETQYFGPGTRLLVL.

This chain uses TRBV10-3 with TRBJ1-5, with D uncertain. Trimming removed 3 bases at V and 2 bases at J, with 11 bases between. This CDR3 is 15 amino acids long. Germline CDR1 reads ENHRY; CDR2 reads SYGVKD. The CDR3 DNA reads TGTGCCATCAGTGACCCTCCCGGAGGCAATCAGCCCCAGCATTTT. Protein: CAISDPPGGNQPQHF.

CDR3 coding DNA: TGTGCCAGCAGCCCAGACAGGGGCTTTGGCTACACCTTC. This encodes CASSPDRGFGYTF. The V gene is TRBV16, the J gene TRBJ1-2; 8 bases are shared with TRBD1. CDR1 is KGHSY and CDR2 is FQNENV in the germline V gene. Trimming at V came to 4 bases and at J to 7 bases, leaving 5 bases not matched to a gene. This CDR3 is 13 amino acids long.

This clone has just one count. J is TRBJ1-3 and V is TRBV28; no clear D. V dropped 6 bases and J dropped 5 bases, with 11 bases sitting between them. The V gene's germline CDR1 is MDHEN and CDR2 SYDVKM. The CDR3 extends over 13 amino acids. CDR3 loop: CASSSSGRNTIYF. DNA for the CDR3: TGTGCCAGCAGCTCCTCGGGTAGAAACACCATATATTTT.

This clone was seen a single time. This chain connects TRBV13 to TRBJ1-1; 9 nucleotides agree with TRBD1. J lost 0 bases, V lost 5 bases, and 7 bases had no gene match. This CDR3 comprises 16 residues. Germline CDR1 and CDR2: PRHDT and FYEKMQ (reference sequence). The CDR3 region is CASSGGTGRMNTEAFF. CDR3 nucleotide sequence: TGTGCCAGCAGCGGAGGGACAGGGCGGATGAACACTGAAGCTTTCTTT.

The chain couples TRBV14 to TRBJ2-2, with D unresolved. Trimming stripped 2 bases from V and 8 bases from J, with 15 bases between. Germline V lookup: CDR1 SGHDN, CDR2 FVKESK. CDR3 size: 15 residues. The CDR3 reads CASSQLIAGEGELFF. CDR3 in DNA: TGTGCCAGCAGCCAACTAATCGCTGGAGAGGGGGAGCTGTTTTTT.

V usage is TRBV7-9 and J usage is TRBJ2-3; 7 bases agree with TRBD1. The germline CDR1 and CDR2 sequences are SEHNR and FQNEAQ (reference sequence). Trimming at V came to 4 bases and at J to 14 bases, leaving 6 bases not matched to a gene. This CDR3 comprises 11 residues. The CDR3 nucleotides read TGTGCCAGCAGCTACGGACAGGCGTGGTATTTT. As protein: CASSYGQAWYF.

Here the CDR3 reads CASSPDQGRVTGNTIYF. CDR3 DNA sequence: TGCGCCAGCAGCCCCGACCAGGGGAGAGTAACCGGAAACACCATATATTTT. The chain carries TRBV4-1 and TRBJ1-3; tentatively, D is TRBD1 (6 bases). V was clipped by 4 bases and J by 4 bases, with 20 bases between them. The CDR3 runs 17 residues. Germline CDR1 reads MGHRA; CDR2 reads YSYEKL.

The chain employs TRBV4-3 and TRBJ1-1; 7 bases line up with TRBD1. Germline CDR1 is LGHNA and CDR2 is YSLEER. V was clipped by 4 bases and J by 1 base; unmatched bases: 6. The CDR3 is 15 residues long. CDR3 residues: CASSLFTGANTEAFF. In DNA, the CDR3 is TGCGCCAGCAGCCTCTTCACAGGGGCGAACACTGAAGCTTTCTTT.

The chain recombines TRBV5-4 with TRBJ1-4; D is unclear. The CDR3 runs 16 residues. Trimming removed 5 bases at V and 0 bases at J, with 14 bases between. Germline V gene data show CDR1 as SGHNT and CDR2 as YYREEE (reference sequence). CDR3 in amino acids: CASRSNTDTTNEKLFF. The CDR3 DNA sequence: TGTGCCAGCAGATCCAACACAGATACAACTAATGAAAAACTGTTTTTT.

V usage is TRBV5-5 and J usage is TRBJ1-1; possible D gene TRBD1, 6 bases. V gave up 4 bases and J gave up 4 bases, with 14 bases separating them. CDR3 length: 14 amino acids. CDR1 and CDR2 (germline): SGHKS, YYEKEE (reference sequence). The CDR3 reads CASSPWEGGTEAFF. The CDR3 nucleotides read TGTGCCAGCAGCCCCTGGGAAGGGGGCACTGAAGCTTTCTTT.

The chain uses TRBV4-3 and TRBJ2-7; D might be TRBD2 (5 bases). CDR3 size: 15 residues. Per germline, CDR1 LGHNA and CDR2 YSLEER. V was pared by 2 bases and J by 3 bases, with 14 bases between. CDR3 residues: CASSQQFRDGYEQYF. In DNA form, the CDR3 reads TGCGCCAGCAGCCAACAGTTCCGGGATGGCTACGAGCAGTACTTC.

The chain carries TRBV19 and TRBJ2-5; TRBD2 agrees at 10 bases. With V trimmed by 7 bases and J by 5 bases, 19 bases remained unmatched. The CDR3 is 18 residues long. Germline V gene lookup returns CDR1 LNHDA and CDR2 SQIVND (reference sequence). CDR3 protein: CASTPGSLGSGRPETQYF. DNA of the CDR3: TGTGCCAGTACGCCCGGATCTTTGGGTAGCGGGAGGCCCGAGACCCAGTACTTC.

The chain couples TRBV19 to TRBJ2-7, with 8 bases identical to TRBD1. Germline assignment: CDR1 LNHDA and CDR2 SQIVND (reference sequence). V lost 4 bases and J lost 9; bases outside the gene matches: 11. This CDR3 is built from 14 residues. CDR3 sequence (DNA): TGTGCCAGTAGTACGCTCGGACAGGGATCCGCGCAGTACTTC. The encoded protein is CASSTLGQGSAQYF.

This sequence joins TRBV15 and TRBJ2-3; TRBD2 might be the D (6 bases). Germline CDR1 is LNHNV and CDR2 is YYDKDF (reference sequence). The CDR3 sequence is 13 residues long. The V end lost 5 bases, the J end lost 0 bases, and 6 bases lay between the germline ends. The CDR3 coding sequence is TGTGCCACCAGCCTAGCGAGCACAGATACGCAGTATTTT. It encodes CATSLASTDTQYF.

This clone turned up a few times. The CDR3 coding sequence is TGTGCCAGCAGCCTGGGACACAGCTCCTACGAGCAGTACTTC. Its translation: CASSLGHSSYEQYF. The chain links TRBV7-2 to TRBJ2-7; tentatively, D is TRBD1 (6 bases). The CDR3 loop spans 14 amino acids. Trimming removed 5 bases from V and 0 bases from J, with 11 bases in between. CDR1 and CDR2 from the germline V gene are SGHTA and FQGNSA.